This TCR beta chain was captured in a study of CD8+CD57+ T cells in acquired aplastic anemia. Using genomic DNA as the template, TCR beta VDJ and CDR3 profiling was carried out. Each CDR3 protein gets one entry after TCRdb re-called the reads with MiXCR. The sample yields fewer than 200,000 distinct CDR3 sequences, almost 50% seen once. The length of the CDR3 is 11 residues. Per germline, CDR1 MNHEY and CDR2 SVGEGT. V was trimmed by 6 bases and J by 5 bases, leaving 7 bases between them. Sequenced patients had shown CD8+CD57+ cell expansion by flow cytometry. Patients were therapy-naive when their blood was sampled.

The chain employs TRBV6-2 or TRBV6-3 and TRBJ1-2, with D unresolved. The sample was sorted CD4+, CD8+, or CD8+CD57+ T cells (not recorded which) from PBMCs. This sequence originates from a human donor with aplastic anemia. The CDR3 sequence is CASRGIYGYTF. The CDR3, as DNA: TGTGCCAGCAGGGGTATTTATGGCTACACCTTC.